This entry lists 10 T cell receptor beta chains sequenced from one sample in a study of blood T cell repertoires in COVID-19. Profiled with immunoSEQ multiplex PCR; TCRdb holds only in-frame clones, not every one. The sample carries some 150,000 clones, roughly 88% recorded once. Sequenced input: peripheral blood. The receptors here all came from a woman aged 55 to 70 with acute or convalescent COVID-19.

This clone was detected once. The chain is built from TRBV25-1 and TRBJ2-7; a weak D match, TRBD1 (5 bases). Per germline, CDR1 MGHDK and CDR2 SYGVNS. CDR3 length: 14 amino acids. Trimming cost V 1 base and J 2 bases, with 9 bases left between them. For the CDR3, the DNA is TGTGCCAGCAGTGAATTTCAGGGAACCTACGAGCAGTACTTC. Protein: CASSEFQGTYEQYF.

This chain joins TRBV29-1 and TRBJ1-1; 8 bases match TRBD1. This CDR3 is built from 14 residues. Germline V gene data show CDR1 as SQVTM and CDR2 as ANQGSEA. J gave up 3 bases and V 4 bases, and 7 bases lay outside the gene matches. Written as DNA, the CDR3 is TGCAGCGTTGTTGTCAGGGGGCTTCACACTGAAGCTTTCTTT. This gives the protein CSVVVRGLHTEAFF.

This chain uses TRBV12-3 or TRBV12-4 with TRBJ1-1; 7 bases are a match to TRBD1. This CDR3 has 13 residues. Losses at the gene ends were 10 bases for V and 1 base for J; bases not matched to a gene: 6. The CDR3 DNA sequence: TGTGCCACCCGACAGGGATGGAACACTGAAGCTTTCTTT. Its translation is CATRQGWNTEAFF.

The V call is TRBV15, the J call TRBJ2-7, with no clear D. Trimming cost V 0 bases and J 3 bases, with 9 bases left between them. Germline CDR1 and CDR2: LNHNV and YYDKDF (reference sequence). CDR3 length: 14 residues. The chain's CDR3 is CATSRDPLLYEQYF. The CDR3 nucleotides read TGTGCCACCAGCAGAGATCCCCTCCTCTACGAGCAGTACTTC.

V is TRBV5-6 and J is TRBJ2-2; 8 bases fit TRBD2. The CDR3 spans 18 residues. CDR1 and CDR2 (germline): SGHDT, YYEEEE. The trim removed 0 bases at V and 2 bases at J, leaving 9 bases unmatched. CDR3 DNA: TGTGCCAGCAGCTTGGAGGTTCGACGGGGGGGCAACACCGGGGAGCTGTTTTTT. Its translation is CASSLEVRRGGNTGELFF.

The CDR3 nucleotides read TGTGCCAGCAGTTTGACAGGGGCCCTCCGTTTCCCTCTTAACACCGGGGAGCTGTTTTTT. Its translation is CASSLTGALRFPLNTGELFF. The chain has TRBV6-2 or TRBV6-3 and TRBJ2-2; 8 nucleotides line up with TRBD1. The CDR3 length is 20 residues. Germline CDR1 MNHEY, CDR2 SVGEGT. The trim removed 4 bases at V and 2 bases at J, leaving 18 bases unmatched.

This clone has only a few counts. The genes are TRBV5-1 and TRBJ1-3; a weak D match, TRBD1 (6 bases). Germline-derived CDR1 and CDR2 are SGHRS and YFSETQ. Trimming pared 0 bases from V and 0 bases from J, leaving 10 bases between. The CDR3 is made up of 16 amino acids. CDR3 amino acids: CASSLGTAVSGNTIYF. CDR3 DNA sequence: TGCGCCAGCAGCTTGGGGACAGCCGTCTCTGGAAACACCATATATTTT.

The chain is built from TRBV28 and TRBJ2-1; a weak D match, TRBD2 (7 bases). Germline CDR1 MDHEN, CDR2 SYDVKM. CDR3 length: 16 amino acids. Between the trimmed V and J ends, which lost 10 bases and 1 base, there was a span of 20 bases. The CDR3 nucleotides are TGTGCCATCCCAAGCGGTCGGGGGGCGTCCTACAATGAGCAGTTCTTC. Encoded protein: CAIPSGRGASYNEQFF.

The chain combines TRBV7-9 with TRBJ2-4; unclear D gene. The V gene's germline CDR1 is SEHNR and CDR2 FQNEAQ (reference sequence). The germline V and J ends were trimmed by 5 bases and 0 bases, with 8 bases remaining between them. CDR3 size: 14 residues. The DNA of the CDR3 is TGTGCCAGCAGCCCCGTCCTAGCCAAAAACATTCAGTACTTC. The encoded protein is CASSPVLAKNIQYF.

V gene TRBV6-5 combines with J gene TRBJ1-4; TRBD1 agrees at 9 bases. The J segment lost 7 bases and the V segment lost 5 bases, leaving 8 bases of the junction unmatched. This CDR3 has 15 residues. Germline V gene data show CDR1 as MNHEY and CDR2 as SVGAGI. The CDR3 loop reads CASSKRDRVSEKLFF. Here the CDR3 DNA reads TGTGCCAGCAGTAAACGGGACAGGGTCAGTGAAAAACTGTTTTTT.